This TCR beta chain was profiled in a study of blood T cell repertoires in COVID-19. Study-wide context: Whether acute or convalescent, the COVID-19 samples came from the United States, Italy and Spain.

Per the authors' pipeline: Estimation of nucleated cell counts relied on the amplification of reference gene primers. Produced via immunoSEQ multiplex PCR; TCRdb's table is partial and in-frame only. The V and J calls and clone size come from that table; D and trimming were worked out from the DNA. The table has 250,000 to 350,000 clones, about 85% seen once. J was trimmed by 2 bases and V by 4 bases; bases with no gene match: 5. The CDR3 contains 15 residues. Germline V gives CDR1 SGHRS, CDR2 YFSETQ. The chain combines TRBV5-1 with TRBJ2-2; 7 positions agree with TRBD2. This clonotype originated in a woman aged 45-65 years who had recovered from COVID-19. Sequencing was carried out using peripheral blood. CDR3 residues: CASSDTGLNTGELFF. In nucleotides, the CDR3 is TGCGCCAGCAGCGATACGGGACTAAACACCGGGGAGCTGTTTTTT.